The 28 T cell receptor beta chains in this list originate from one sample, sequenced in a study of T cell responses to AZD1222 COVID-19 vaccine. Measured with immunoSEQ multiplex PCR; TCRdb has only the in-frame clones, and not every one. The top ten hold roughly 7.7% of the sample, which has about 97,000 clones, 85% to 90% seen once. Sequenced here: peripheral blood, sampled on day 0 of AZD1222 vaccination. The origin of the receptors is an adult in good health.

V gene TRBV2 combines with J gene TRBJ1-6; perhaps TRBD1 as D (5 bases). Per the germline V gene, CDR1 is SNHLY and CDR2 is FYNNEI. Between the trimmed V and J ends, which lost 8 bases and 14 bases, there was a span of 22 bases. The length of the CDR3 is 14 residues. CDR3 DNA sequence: TGTGCCAGCGTACTTGGCAGGGCCAGCGGTGCCCTCCACTTT. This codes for CASVLGRASGALHF.

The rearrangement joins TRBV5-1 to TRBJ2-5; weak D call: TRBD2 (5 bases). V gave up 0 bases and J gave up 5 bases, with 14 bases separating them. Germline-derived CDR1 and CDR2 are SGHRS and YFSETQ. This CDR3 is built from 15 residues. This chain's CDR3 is CASSLGETAGETQYF. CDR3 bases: TGCGCCAGCAGCTTGGGGGAGACGGCCGGGGAGACCCAGTACTTC.

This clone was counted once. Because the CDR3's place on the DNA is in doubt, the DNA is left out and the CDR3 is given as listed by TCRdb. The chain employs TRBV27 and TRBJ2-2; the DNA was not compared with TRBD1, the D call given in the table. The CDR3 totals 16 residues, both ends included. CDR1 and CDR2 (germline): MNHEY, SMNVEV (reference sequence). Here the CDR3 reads CASSSSGQGVGGELFF.

The CDR3 bases are TGTGCCAGCAGCTCGTCCTACTCTGGAAACACCATATATTTT. It translates to CASSSSYSGNTIYF. The genes are TRBV11-1 and TRBJ1-3; no clear D. The CDR3 loop spans 14 amino acids. The germline V and J ends were trimmed by 4 bases and 0 bases, with 7 bases remaining between them. Germline CDR1 reads SGHAT; CDR2 reads FQDESV (reference sequence).

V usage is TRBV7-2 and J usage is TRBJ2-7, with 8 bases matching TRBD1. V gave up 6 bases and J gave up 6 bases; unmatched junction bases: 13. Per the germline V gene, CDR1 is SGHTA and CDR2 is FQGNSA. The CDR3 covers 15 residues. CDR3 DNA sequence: TGTGCCAGCAGACCACCCGGGGCAGGGGGCTCCGAGCAGTACTTC. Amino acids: CASRPPGAGGSEQYF.

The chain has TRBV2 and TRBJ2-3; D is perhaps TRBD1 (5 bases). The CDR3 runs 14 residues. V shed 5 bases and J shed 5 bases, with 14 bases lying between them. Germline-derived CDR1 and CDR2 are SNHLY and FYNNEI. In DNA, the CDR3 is TGTGCCAGCAGTATCTTGGGGCGAGAAGATACGCAGTATTTT. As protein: CASSILGREDTQYF.

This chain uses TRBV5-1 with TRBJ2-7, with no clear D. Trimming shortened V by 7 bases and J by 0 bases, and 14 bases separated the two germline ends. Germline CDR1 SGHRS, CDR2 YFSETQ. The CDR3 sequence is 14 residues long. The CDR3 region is CASPPKHFSYEQYF. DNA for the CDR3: TGCGCCAGCCCCCCCAAGCATTTCTCCTACGAGCAGTACTTC. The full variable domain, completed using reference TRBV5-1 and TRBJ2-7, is KAGVTQTPRYLIKTRGQQVTLSCSPISGHRSVSWYQQTPGQGLQFLFEYFSETQRNKGNFPGRFSGRQFSNSRSEMNVSTLELGDSALYLCASPPKHFSYEQYFGPGTRLTVT.

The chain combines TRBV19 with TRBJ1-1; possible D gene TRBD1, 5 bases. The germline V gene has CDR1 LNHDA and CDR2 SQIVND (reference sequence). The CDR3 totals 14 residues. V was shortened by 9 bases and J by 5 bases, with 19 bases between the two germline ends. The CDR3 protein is CASTLSRVGTEAFF. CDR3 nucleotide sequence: TGTGCCAGCACCCTATCCAGGGTCGGGACTGAAGCTTTCTTT. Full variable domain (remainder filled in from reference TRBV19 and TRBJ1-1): DGGITQSPKYLFRKEGQNVTLSCEQNLNHDAMYWYRQDPGQGLRLIYYSQIVNDFQKGDIAEGYSVSREKKESFPLTVTSAQKNPTAFYLCASTLSRVGTEAFFGQGTRLTVV.

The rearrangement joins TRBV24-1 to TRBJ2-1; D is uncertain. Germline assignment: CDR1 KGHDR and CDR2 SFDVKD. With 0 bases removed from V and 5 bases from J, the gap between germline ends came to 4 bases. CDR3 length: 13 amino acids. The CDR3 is CATSDLQNNEQFF. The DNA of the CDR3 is TGTGCCACCAGTGATTTGCAGAACAATGAGCAGTTCTTC.

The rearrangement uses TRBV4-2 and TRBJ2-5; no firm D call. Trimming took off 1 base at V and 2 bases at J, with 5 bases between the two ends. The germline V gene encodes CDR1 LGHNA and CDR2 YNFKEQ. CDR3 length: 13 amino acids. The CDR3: CASSQGRQETQYF. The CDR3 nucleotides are TGTGCCAGCAGCCAAGGGAGACAAGAGACCCAGTACTTC.

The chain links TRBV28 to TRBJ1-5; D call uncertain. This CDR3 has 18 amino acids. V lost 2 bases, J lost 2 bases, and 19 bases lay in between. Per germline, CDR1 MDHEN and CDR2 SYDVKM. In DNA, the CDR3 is TGTGCCAGCAGTTTAGCCCTTGTGGTGAATTATGGCAATCAGCCCCAGCATTTT. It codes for CASSLALVVNYGNQPQHF.

CDR3 DNA: TGCGCCAGCAGCTACTCGACAGGGACTACGACAGGGCAGTACTTC. It is translated as CASSYSTGTTTGQYF. The chain links TRBV5-1 to TRBJ2-7; tentatively, D is TRBD1 or TRBD2 (7 bases each). CDR3 length equals 15 residues. Deletions cut 3 bases from V and 9 bases from J, with 22 bases between. The V gene's germline CDR1 is SGHRS and CDR2 YFSETQ. Variable domain in full (rest from reference TRBV5-1 and TRBJ2-7): KAGVTQTPRYLIKTRGQQVTLSCSPISGHRSVSWYQQTPGQGLQFLFEYFSETQRNKGNFPGRFSGRQFSNSRSEMNVSTLELGDSALYLCASSYSTGTTTGQYFGPGTRLTVT.

CDR3 sequence reads: CASSSPRTAVGLWNQPQHF. The CDR3 region has the DNA TGTGCCAGCAGCTCCCCTCGGACCGCTGTTGGCTTATGGAATCAGCCCCAGCATTTT. The chain recombines TRBV7-8 with TRBJ1-5; no definite D call. The CDR3 contains 19 residues. V lost 4 bases, J lost 4 bases, and 26 bases lay in between. Germline CDR1 SGHVS, CDR2 FQNEAQ.

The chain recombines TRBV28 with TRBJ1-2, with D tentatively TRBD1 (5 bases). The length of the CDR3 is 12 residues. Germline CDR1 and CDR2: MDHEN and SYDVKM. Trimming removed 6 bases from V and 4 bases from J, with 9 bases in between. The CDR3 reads CASRLQGYGYTF. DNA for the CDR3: TGTGCCAGCAGGCTTCAGGGCTATGGCTACACCTTC.

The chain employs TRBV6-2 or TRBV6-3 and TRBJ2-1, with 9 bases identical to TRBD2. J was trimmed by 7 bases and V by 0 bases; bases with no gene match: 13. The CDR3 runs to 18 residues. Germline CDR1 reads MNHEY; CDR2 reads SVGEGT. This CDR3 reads CASSYSTLAGGPDNEQFF. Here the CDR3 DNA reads TGTGCCAGCAGTTACTCGACTTTGGCGGGAGGGCCGGATAATGAGCAGTTCTTC.

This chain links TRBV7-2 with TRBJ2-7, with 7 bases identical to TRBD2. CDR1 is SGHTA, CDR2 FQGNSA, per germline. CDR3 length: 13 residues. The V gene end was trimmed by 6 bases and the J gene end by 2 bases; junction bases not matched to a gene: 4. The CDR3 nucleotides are TGTGCCAGCAGACCGGGGGGAGCCTACGAGCAGTACTTC. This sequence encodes CASRPGGAYEQYF.

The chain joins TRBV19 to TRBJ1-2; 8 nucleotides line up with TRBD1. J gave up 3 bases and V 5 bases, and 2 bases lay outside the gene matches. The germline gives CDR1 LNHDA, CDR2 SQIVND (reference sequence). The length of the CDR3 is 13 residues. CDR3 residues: CASSSTGDYGYTF. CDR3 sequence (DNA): TGTGCCAGTAGTTCGACAGGGGACTATGGCTACACCTTC.

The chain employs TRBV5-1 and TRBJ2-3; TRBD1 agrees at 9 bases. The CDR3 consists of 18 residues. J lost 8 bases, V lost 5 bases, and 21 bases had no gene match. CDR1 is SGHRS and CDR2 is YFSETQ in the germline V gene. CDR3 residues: CASSNPSDRGLDLGTQYF. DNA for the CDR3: TGCGCCAGCAGTAACCCCTCCGACAGGGGGTTGGACCTGGGTACGCAGTATTTT.

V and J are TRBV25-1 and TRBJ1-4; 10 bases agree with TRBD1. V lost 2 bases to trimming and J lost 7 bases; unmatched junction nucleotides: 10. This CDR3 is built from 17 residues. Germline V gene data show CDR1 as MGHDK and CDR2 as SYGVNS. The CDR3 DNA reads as TGTGCCAGCAGTGAAGCCGGGACAGGGGTATGGGGTGAAAAACTGTTTTTT. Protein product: CASSEAGTGVWGEKLFF.

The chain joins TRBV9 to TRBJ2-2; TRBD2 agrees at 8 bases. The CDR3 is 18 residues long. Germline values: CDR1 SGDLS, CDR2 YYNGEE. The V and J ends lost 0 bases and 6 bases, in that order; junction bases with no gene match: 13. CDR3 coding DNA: TGTGCCAGCAGCGTAGCACAATCGGGACTAGGGTCGGCCGGGGAGCTGTTTTTT. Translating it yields CASSVAQSGLGSAGELFF. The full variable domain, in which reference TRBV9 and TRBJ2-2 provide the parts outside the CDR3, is DSGVTQTPKHLITATGQRVTLRCSPRSGDLSVYWYQQSLDQGLQFLIQYYNGEERAKGNILERFSAQQFPDLHSELNLSSLELGDSALYFCASSVAQSGLGSAGELFFGEGSRLTVL.

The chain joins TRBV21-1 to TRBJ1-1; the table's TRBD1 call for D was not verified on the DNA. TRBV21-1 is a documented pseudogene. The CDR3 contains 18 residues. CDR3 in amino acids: CASTSDRGKTRLYTEAFF. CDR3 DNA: TGTGCCAGCACCAGCGACAGGGGCAAAACCCGGCTTTACACTGAAGCTTTCTTT.

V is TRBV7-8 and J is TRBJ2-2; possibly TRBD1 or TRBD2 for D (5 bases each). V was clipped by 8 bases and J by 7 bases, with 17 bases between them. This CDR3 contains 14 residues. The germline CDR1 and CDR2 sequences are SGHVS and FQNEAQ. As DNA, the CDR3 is TGTGCCAGCCGGACTGGGGCGGCGGGCGGGGAGCTGTTTTTT. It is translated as CASRTGAAGGELFF.

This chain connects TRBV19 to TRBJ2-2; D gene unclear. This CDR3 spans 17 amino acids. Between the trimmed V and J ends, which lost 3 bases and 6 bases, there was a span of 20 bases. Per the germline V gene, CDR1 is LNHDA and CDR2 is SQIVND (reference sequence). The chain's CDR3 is CASSIYPSPRYPGELFF. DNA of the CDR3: TGTGCCAGTAGTATCTACCCTTCGCCCCGGTACCCCGGGGAGCTGTTTTTT.

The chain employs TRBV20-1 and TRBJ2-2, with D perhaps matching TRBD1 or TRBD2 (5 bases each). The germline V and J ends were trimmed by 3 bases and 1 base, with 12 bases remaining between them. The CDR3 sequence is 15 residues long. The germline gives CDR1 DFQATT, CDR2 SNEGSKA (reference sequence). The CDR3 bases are TGCAGTGCTAGTGACCCGAGGGGGAACACCGGGGAGCTGTTTTTT. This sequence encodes CSASDPRGNTGELFF.

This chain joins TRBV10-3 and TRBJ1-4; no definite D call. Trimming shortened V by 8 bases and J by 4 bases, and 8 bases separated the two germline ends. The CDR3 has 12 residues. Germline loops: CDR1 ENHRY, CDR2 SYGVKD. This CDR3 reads CAIAQSNEKLFF. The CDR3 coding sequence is TGTGCCATCGCCCAGAGTAATGAAAAACTGTTTTTT.

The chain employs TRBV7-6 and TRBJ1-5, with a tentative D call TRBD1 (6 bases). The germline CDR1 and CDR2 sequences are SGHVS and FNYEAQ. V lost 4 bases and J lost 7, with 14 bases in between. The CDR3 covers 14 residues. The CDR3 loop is CASSSFGGGQPQHF. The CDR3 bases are TGTGCCAGCAGCTCGTTTGGGGGGGGCCAGCCCCAGCATTTT.

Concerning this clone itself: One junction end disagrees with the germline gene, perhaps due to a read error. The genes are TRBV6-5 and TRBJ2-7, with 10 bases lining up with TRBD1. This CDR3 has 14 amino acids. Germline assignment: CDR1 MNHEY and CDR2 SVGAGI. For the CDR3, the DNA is TGTGCCAGCAATTACGGGACAGGGGAATTCGAGCAGTACTTC. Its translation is CASNYGTGEFEQYF.

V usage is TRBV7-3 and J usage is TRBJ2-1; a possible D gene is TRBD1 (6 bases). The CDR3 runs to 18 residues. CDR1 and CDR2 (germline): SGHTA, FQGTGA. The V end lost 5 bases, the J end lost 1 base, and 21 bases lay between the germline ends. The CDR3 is CASSPASSGHRSYNEQFF. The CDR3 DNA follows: TGTGCCAGCAGCCCGGCTTCGTCGGGACACCGATCCTACAATGAGCAGTTCTTC.